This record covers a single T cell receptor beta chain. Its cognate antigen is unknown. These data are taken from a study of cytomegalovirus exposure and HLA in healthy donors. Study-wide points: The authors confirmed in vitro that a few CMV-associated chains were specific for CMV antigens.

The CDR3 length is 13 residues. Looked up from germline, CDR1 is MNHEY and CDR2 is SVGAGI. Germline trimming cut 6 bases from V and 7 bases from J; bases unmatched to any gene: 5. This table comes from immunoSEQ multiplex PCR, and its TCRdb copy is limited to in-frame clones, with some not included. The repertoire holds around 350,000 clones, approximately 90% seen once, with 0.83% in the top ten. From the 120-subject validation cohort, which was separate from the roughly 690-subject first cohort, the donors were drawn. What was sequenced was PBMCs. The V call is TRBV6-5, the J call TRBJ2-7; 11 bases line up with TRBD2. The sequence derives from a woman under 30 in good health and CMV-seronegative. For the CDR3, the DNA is TGTGCCAGCAGGAAGGGACTAGCGGTTGAGCAGTACTTC. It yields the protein CASRKGLAVEQYF.